This TCR beta chain is from a study of T cells after yellow fever vaccination. In its sample, this clonotype was seen many times. TCRdb independently ran MiXCR on the 5' RACE reads; one entry per CDR3 protein. The profile shows a few hundred thousand distinct CDR3 sequences, under 14% of them singletons. The CDR3 consists of 13 residues. The V end lost 6 bases, the J end lost 3 bases, and 11 bases lay between the germline ends. The genes are TRBV12-3 or TRBV12-4 and TRBJ1-1, with D perhaps TRBD1 (5 bases). This specimen consisted of PBMCs, obtained on the day of the first yellow fever vaccination. The receptor was derived from a man in his late teens or twenties who received the YFV17D yellow fever vaccine. CDR3 loop: CASRSRVYTEAFF. The CDR3 coding sequence is TGTGCCAGCAGATCCAGGGTATACACTGAAGCTTTCTTT.